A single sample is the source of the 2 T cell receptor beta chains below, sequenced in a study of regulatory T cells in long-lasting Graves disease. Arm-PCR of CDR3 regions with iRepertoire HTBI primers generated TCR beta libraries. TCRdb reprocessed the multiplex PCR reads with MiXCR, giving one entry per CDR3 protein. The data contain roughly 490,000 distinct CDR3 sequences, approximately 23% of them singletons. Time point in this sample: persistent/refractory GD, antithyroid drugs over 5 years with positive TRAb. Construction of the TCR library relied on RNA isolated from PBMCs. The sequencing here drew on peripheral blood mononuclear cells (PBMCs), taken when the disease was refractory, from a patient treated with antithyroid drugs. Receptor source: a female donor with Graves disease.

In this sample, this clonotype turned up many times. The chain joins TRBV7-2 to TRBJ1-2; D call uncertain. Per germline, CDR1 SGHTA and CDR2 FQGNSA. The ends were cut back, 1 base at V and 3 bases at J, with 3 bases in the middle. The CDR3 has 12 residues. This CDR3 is CASSLVHYGYTF. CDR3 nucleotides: TGTGCCAGCAGCTTAGTCCACTATGGCTACACCTTC.

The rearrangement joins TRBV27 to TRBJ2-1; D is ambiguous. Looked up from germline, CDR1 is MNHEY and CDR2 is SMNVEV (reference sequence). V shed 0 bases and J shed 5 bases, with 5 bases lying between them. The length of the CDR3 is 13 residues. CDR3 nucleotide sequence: TGTGCCAGCAGTTTATCCTACGACAATGAGCAGTTCTTC. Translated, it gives CASSLSYDNEQFF.